The clone carrying this TCR beta chain was seen a handful of times. The data derive from a study of cytotoxic CD8 clonotypes in ibrutinib-treated CLL. Repertoires were generated with immunoSEQ multiplex PCR, while TCRdb's copy carries only in-frame clones and drops some. Found here are more than 200,000 clones, roughly 70% of them singletons; the top ten hold approximately 15%. The CDR3 is 12 residues long. Trimming pared 8 bases from V and 3 bases from J, leaving 10 bases between. From germline, CDR1 is MNHEY and CDR2 SMNVEV (reference sequence). The sequencing here drew on PBMCs, taken after 24 months of ibrutinib treatment. This chain uses TRBV27 with TRBJ2-5; D perhaps matches TRBD1 (5 bases). This receptor was obtained from a human donor with chronic lymphocytic leukemia. In nucleotides, the CDR3 is TGTGCCAGCGGTCGCAGGGAAGAGACCCAGTACTTC. Protein sequence: CASGRREETQYF.